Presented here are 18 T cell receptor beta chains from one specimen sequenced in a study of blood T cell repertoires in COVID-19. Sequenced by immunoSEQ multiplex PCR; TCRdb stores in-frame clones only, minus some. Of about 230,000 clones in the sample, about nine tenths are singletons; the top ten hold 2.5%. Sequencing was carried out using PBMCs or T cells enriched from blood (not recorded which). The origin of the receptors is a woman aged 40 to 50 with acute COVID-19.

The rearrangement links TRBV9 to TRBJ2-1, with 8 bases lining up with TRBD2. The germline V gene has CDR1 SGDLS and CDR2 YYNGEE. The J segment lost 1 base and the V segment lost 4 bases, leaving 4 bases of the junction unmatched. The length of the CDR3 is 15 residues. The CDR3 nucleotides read TGTGCCAGCAGCCTAATAGCGGGGTCCTACAATGAGCAGTTCTTC. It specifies CASSLIAGSYNEQFF.

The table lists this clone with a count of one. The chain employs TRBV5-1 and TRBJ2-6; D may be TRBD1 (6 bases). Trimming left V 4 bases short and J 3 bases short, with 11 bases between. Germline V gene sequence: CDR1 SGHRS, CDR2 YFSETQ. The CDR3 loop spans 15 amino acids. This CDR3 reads CASSDGDIGANVLTF. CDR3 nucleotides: TGCGCCAGCAGCGATGGGGACATTGGGGCCAACGTCCTGACTTTC. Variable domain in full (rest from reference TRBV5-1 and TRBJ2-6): KAGVTQTPRYLIKTRGQQVTLSCSPISGHRSVSWYQQTPGQGLQFLFEYFSETQRNKGNFPGRFSGRQFSNSRSEMNVSTLELGDSALYLCASSDGDIGANVLTFGAGSRLTVL.

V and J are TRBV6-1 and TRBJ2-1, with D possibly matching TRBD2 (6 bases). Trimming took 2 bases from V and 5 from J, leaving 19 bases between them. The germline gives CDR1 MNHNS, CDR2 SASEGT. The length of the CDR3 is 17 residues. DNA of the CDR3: TGTGCCAGCAGTGAACTGGGGGGATCTCTGGGGCACAATGAGCAGTTCTTC. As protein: CASSELGGSLGHNEQFF.

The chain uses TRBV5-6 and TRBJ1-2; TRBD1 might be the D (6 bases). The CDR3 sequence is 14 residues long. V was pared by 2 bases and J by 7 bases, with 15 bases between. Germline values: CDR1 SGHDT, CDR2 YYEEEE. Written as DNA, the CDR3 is TGTGCCAGCAGCTTAAGCAGGGGTTTGGGTGGCTACACCTTC. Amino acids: CASSLSRGLGGYTF.

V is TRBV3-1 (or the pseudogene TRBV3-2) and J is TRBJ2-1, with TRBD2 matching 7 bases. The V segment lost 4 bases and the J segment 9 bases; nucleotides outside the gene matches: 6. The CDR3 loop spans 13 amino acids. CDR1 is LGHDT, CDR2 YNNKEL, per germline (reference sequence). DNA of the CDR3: TGTGCCAGCAGCCGATTAGGCGGGGGTGAGCAGTTCTTC. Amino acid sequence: CASSRLGGGEQFF.

The CDR3 DNA reads TGTGCCAGCAGCTTAGTAGGGACGGGACAGTACTACGAGCAGTACTTC. Its protein is CASSLVGTGQYYEQYF. V gene TRBV7-2 combines with J gene TRBJ2-7, with 7 bases lining up with TRBD1. CDR1 is SGHTA, CDR2 FQGNSA, per germline. The V and J ends lost 1 base and 3 bases, in that order; junction bases with no gene match: 9. The CDR3 extends over 16 amino acids. Using reference TRBV7-2 and TRBJ2-7 for the parts outside the CDR3, the full variable domain is GAGVSQSPSNKVTEKGKDVELRCDPISGHTALYWYRQSLGQGLEFLIYFQGNSAPDKSGLPSDRFSAERTGGSVSTLTIQRTQQEDSAVYLCASSLVGTGQYYEQYFGPGTRLTVT.

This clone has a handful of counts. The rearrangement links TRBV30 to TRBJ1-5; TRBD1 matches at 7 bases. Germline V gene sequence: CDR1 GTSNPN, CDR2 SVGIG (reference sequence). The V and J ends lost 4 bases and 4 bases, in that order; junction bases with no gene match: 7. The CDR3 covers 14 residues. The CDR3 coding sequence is TGTGCCTGGACCCCGACAGGGCAAAATCAGCCCCAGCATTTT. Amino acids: CAWTPTGQNQPQHF.

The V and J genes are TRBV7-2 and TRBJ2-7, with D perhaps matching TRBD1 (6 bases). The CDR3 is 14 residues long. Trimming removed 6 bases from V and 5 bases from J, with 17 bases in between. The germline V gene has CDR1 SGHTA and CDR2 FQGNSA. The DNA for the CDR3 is TGTGCCAGCAGTTTGAGTGGGACAAATGACGAGCAGTACGTC. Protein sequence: CASSLSGTNDEQYV.

CDR3 region: CASSLAGPNSNQPQHF. CDR3 bases: TGTGCCAGCAGCTTAGCTGGCCCAAATAGCAATCAGCCCCAGCATTTT. This chain links TRBV7-2 with TRBJ1-5; D is undetermined. Per germline, CDR1 SGHTA and CDR2 FQGNSA. V was pared by 0 bases and J by 0 bases, with 9 bases between. The CDR3 has 16 amino acids.

CDR3: CAWKDRSSYNEQFF. In nucleotides, the CDR3 is TGTGCCTGGAAGGACAGGAGCTCCTACAATGAGCAGTTCTTC. This chain links TRBV30 with TRBJ2-1; 7 positions agree with TRBD1. Looked up from germline, CDR1 is GTSNPN and CDR2 is SVGIG (reference sequence). The CDR3 length is 14 residues. V was clipped by 4 bases and J by 0 bases; unmatched bases: 3.

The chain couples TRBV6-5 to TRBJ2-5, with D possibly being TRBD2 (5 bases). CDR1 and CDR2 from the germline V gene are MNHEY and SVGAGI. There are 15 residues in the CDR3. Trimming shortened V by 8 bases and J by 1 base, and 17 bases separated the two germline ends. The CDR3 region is CASGERGVIQETQYF. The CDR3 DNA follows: TGTGCCAGCGGGGAGCGTGGTGTCATCCAAGAGACCCAGTACTTC.

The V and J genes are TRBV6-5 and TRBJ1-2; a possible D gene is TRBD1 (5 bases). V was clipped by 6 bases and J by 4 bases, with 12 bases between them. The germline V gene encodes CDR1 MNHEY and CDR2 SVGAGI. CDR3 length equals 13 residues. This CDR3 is CASSSGGVYGYTF. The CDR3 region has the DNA TGTGCCAGCAGCTCCGGGGGGGTCTATGGCTACACCTTC.

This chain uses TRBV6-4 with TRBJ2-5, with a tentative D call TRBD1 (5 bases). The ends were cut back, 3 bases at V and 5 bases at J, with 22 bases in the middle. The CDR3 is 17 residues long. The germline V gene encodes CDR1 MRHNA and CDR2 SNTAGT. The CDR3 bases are TGTGCCAGCAGTGAAAAATTGTGGGGCCCTTGGTTGGAGACCCAGTACTTC. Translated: CASSEKLWGPWLETQYF.

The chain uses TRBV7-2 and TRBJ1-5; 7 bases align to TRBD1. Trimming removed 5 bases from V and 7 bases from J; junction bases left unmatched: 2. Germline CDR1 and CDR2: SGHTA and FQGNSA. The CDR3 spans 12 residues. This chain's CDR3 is CASSNRGQPQHF. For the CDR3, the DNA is TGTGCCAGCAGCAACAGGGGACAGCCCCAGCATTTT. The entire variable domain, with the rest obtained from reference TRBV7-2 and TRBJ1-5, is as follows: GAGVSQSPSNKVTEKGKDVELRCDPISGHTALYWYRQSLGQGLEFLIYFQGNSAPDKSGLPSDRFSAERTGGSVSTLTIQRTQQEDSAVYLCASSNRGQPQHFGDGTRLSIL.

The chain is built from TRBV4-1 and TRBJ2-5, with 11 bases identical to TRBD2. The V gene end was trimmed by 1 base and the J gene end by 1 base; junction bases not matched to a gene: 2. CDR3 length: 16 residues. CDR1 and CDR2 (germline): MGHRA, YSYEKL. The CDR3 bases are TGCGCCAGCAGCCAAGCCCTAGCGGGGGGCCAAGAGACCCAGTACTTC. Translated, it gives CASSQALAGGQETQYF.

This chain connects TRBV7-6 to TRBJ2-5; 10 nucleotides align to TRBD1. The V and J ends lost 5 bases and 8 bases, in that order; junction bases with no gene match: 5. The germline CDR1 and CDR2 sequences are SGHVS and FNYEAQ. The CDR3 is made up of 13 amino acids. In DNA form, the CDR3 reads TGTGCCAGCAGCGGGGGACAGGGGATAACCCAGTACTTC. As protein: CASSGGQGITQYF.

This CDR3 reads CASSPSPGQGSYEQYV. The CDR3 DNA reads as TGTGCCAGCAGTCCCTCTCCGGGACAGGGCTCCTACGAGCAGTACGTC. The chain is built from TRBV28 and TRBJ2-7; TRBD1 matches 9 bases. This CDR3 is 16 amino acids long. V was clipped by 5 bases and J by 0 bases; unmatched bases: 8. Germline loops: CDR1 MDHEN, CDR2 SYDVKM.

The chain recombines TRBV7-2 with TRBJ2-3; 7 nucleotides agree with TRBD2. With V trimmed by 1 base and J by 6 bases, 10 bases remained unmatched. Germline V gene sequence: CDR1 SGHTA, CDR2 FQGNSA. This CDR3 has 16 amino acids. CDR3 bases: TGTGCCAGCAGCTTAGTTTTGGCGGGAGCCGCGGATACGCAGTATTTT. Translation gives CASSLVLAGAADTQYF.